Listed below are T cell receptor beta chains from one sample, sequenced in a study of cytomegalovirus exposure and HLA in healthy donors. Method: immunoSEQ multiplex PCR; TCRdb's copy keeps in-frame clones and lacks some. This table has 93,000 or so clones, around 60% appearing once. The sequenced sample consisted of PBMCs. These TCRs come from a woman aged 45-59 years in good health and CMV-seronegative. The CDR3 runs from the conserved cysteine through the conserved F or W. The D gene is left open where the match is weak. Rows give clone size only sometimes, using once, few, many, or a class for an expanded clone.

D: TRBD1
size: few
V: TRBV5-1
length: 14
J: TRBJ1-1
DNA: TGCGCCAGCAGCACAGAGGGACAGGCCACTGAAGCTTTCTTT
CDR3: CASSTEGQATEAFF

D: .
size: .
V: TRBV6-5
length: 11
J: TRBJ2-3
DNA: TGTGCCAGCGGGAGCATAGATACGCAGTATTTT
CDR3: CASGSIDTQYF

D: .
size: .
V: TRBV6-5
length: 14
J: TRBJ2-7
DNA: TGTGCCAGCAGTCGGGGGGCCTCGTCGCCGAAGGAGTACTTC
CDR3: CASSRGASSPKEYF

D: .
size: .
V: TRBV19
length: 15
J: TRBJ2-5
DNA: TGTGCCAGTAGTATCTTGGGGGCGGAAGCAGAGACCCAGTACTTC
CDR3: CASSILGAEAETQYF

D: .
size: once
V: TRBV18
length: 18
J: TRBJ1-5
DNA: TGTGCCAGCTCACCAGATCCTCTCAGGGTTCGTAGCAATCAGCCCCAGCATTTT
CDR3: CASSPDPLRVRSNQPQHF

D: TRBD1
size: .
V: TRBV2
length: 13
J: TRBJ1-6
DNA: TGTGCCAGGGAGGACAGGGTCAATTCACCCCTCCACTTT
CDR3: CAREDRVNSPLHF

D: TRBD1
size: once
V: TRBV2
length: 13
J: TRBJ1-5
DNA: TGTGCCAGTGGACAGGGAGGGTGGCAGCCCCAGCATTTT
CDR3: CASGQGGWQPQHF

D: TRBD1
size: .
V: TRBV2
length: 15
J: TRBJ1-1
DNA: TGTGCCAGCAGTGAAAGGGGACAGGGGAACACTGAAGCTTTCTTT
CDR3: CASSERGQGNTEAFF

D: .
size: .
V: TRBV29-1
length: 12
J: TRBJ2-7
DNA: TGCAGCGTTCCCCCAGCGCTAGACGAGCAGTACTTC
CDR3: CSVPPALDEQYF

D: TRBD1
size: .
V: TRBV5-8
length: 18
J: TRBJ1-5
DNA: TGTGCCAGCAGCTTCAACCGGGACAGTTATGATAGCAATCAGCCCCAGCATTTT
CDR3: CASSFNRDSYDSNQPQHF

D: TRBD1
size: .
V: TRBV7-9
length: 14
J: TRBJ1-1
DNA: TGTGCCAGCAGCTCATTGACAGGGGACACTGAAGCTTTCTTT
CDR3: CASSSLTGDTEAFF

D: .
size: .
V: TRBV7-2
length: 14
J: TRBJ1-5
DNA: TGTGCCAGCAGCTTACTAGCGGGGAATCAGCCCCAGCATTTT
CDR3: CASSLLAGNQPQHF

D: TRBD1
size: .
V: TRBV7-2
length: 15
J: TRBJ2-3
DNA: TGTGCCAGCAGCTATCTGGGACAGAGCACAGATACGCAGTATTTT
CDR3: CASSYLGQSTDTQYF

D: .
size: few
V: TRBV5-1
length: 14
J: TRBJ2-7
DNA: TGCGCCAGCAGCTTGGTGCAGGCCAACTACGAGCAGTACTTC
CDR3: CASSLVQANYEQYF

D: .
size: .
V: TRBV27
length: 13
J: TRBJ2-7
DNA: TGTGCCAGCAGCGGGACTCAAATCTACGAGCAGTACTTC
CDR3: CASSGTQIYEQYF

D: TRBD1
size: .
V: TRBV6-5
length: 14
J: TRBJ1-4
DNA: TGTGCCAGCAGCTTGACAGGGTATAATGAAAAACTGTTTTTT
CDR3: CASSLTGYNEKLFF

D: TRBD2
size: .
V: TRBV29-1
length: 14
J: TRBJ2-5
DNA: TGCAGCGTTGTCCGGGCGGGAGGCCAAGAGACCCAGTACTTC
CDR3: CSVVRAGGQETQYF

D: TRBD2
size: once
V: TRBV4-1
length: 15
J: TRBJ2-3
DNA: TGCGCCAGCAGCCATACCAAGACTAGCGGGACGACGCAGTATTTT
CDR3: CASSHTKTSGTTQYF

D: TRBD2
size: .
V: TRBV7-9
length: 16
J: TRBJ2-7
DNA: TGTGCCAGCAGCCCGAAACTAGCGGGAGGGCCCGACGAGCAGTACTTC
CDR3: CASSPKLAGGPDEQYF

D: TRBD1
size: .
V: TRBV2
length: 15
J: TRBJ2-5
DNA: TGTGCCAGCAGTCCCCCTTCGACAGGGGCGAAGACCCAGTACTTC
CDR3: CASSPPSTGAKTQYF

D: TRBD1
size: .
V: TRBV5-1
length: 15
J: TRBJ2-3
DNA: TGCGCCAGCAGCTTGGGACAGGGGGCCCCAGATACGCAGTATTTT
CDR3: CASSLGQGAPDTQYF

D: TRBD2
size: .
V: TRBV11-3
length: 15
J: TRBJ2-5
DNA: TGTGCCAGCAGCTTAGAGGGACTAGCCCAAGAGACCCAGTACTTC
CDR3: CASSLEGLAQETQYF

D: .
size: .
V: TRBV21-1
length: 13
J: TRBJ1-1
DNA: TGTGCCAGCAGGACAGGGCTGAACACTGAAGCTTTCTTT
CDR3: CASRTGLNTEAFF

D: .
size: few
V: TRBV5-1
length: 14
J: TRBJ1-3
DNA: TGCGCCAGCAGCTTGGCAGGGGTCGGAAACACCATATATTTT
CDR3: CASSLAGVGNTIYF

D: TRBD2
size: .
V: TRBV7-9
length: 15
J: TRBJ2-5
DNA: TGTGCCAGCACGGTCGGGGCTAGCGGGGAAGAGACCCAGTACTTC
CDR3: CASTVGASGEETQYF

D: TRBD2
size: .
V: TRBV5-1
length: 12
J: TRBJ2-1
DNA: TGCGCCAGCAGCTCCGGACTAGTCGGGCAGTTCTTC
CDR3: CASSSGLVGQFF

D: TRBD1
size: .
V: TRBV7-2
length: 14
J: TRBJ1-2
DNA: TGTGCCAGCAGCACCGCAGGGGGGCCCTATGGCTACACCTTC
CDR3: CASSTAGGPYGYTF

D: .
size: .
V: TRBV18
length: 14
J: TRBJ2-7
DNA: TGTGCCAGCTCACCGGGGGCCCCTTCTCACGAGCAGTACTTC
CDR3: CASSPGAPSHEQYF

D: .
size: .
V: TRBV11-3
length: 14
J: TRBJ1-1
DNA: TGTGCCAGCAGCTTAGTTCAGGGGAACACTGAAGCTTTCTTT
CDR3: CASSLVQGNTEAFF

D: TRBD2
size: .
V: TRBV19
length: 17
J: TRBJ2-1
DNA: TGTGCCAGTAGAGAACGAATAGCGGGAGATTTCTTCAATGAGCAGTTCTTC
CDR3: CASRERIAGDFFNEQFF

D: .
size: .
V: TRBV28
length: 15
J: TRBJ2-7
DNA: TGTGCCAGCGCCACAGGATTTTTGACTGCCTACGAGCAGTACTTC
CDR3: CASATGFLTAYEQYF

D: .
size: few
V: TRBV2
length: 13
J: TRBJ1-1
DNA: TGTGCCAGCAGGTCCCAGGGGAACACTGAAGCTTTCTTT
CDR3: CASRSQGNTEAFF

D: TRBD1
size: .
V: TRBV4-3
length: 15
J: TRBJ1-2
DNA: TGCGCCAGCAGCCAAGATCGACAGGGAGACTATGGCTACACCTTC
CDR3: CASSQDRQGDYGYTF

D: .
size: .
V: TRBV28
length: 17
J: TRBJ1-3
DNA: TGTGCCAGCAGTCTCCGACAGTCCGCTTTCTCTGGAAACACCATATATTTT
CDR3: CASSLRQSAFSGNTIYF

D: TRBD1
size: few
V: TRBV4-1
length: 15
J: TRBJ1-1
DNA: TGCGCCAGCAGCCAAGCCGGGACAGGGTTCACTGAAGCTTTCTTT
CDR3: CASSQAGTGFTEAFF

D: TRBD2
size: few
V: TRBV7-9
length: 13
J: TRBJ2-1
DNA: TGTGCCAGCAGCCCTGGGACTAGTCATGAGCAGTTCTTC
CDR3: CASSPGTSHEQFF

D: TRBD2
size: .
V: TRBV5-1
length: 14
J: TRBJ2-1
DNA: TGCGCCAGCAGCTTACGGGGGGGCCCCAATGAGCAGTTCTTC
CDR3: CASSLRGGPNEQFF

D: TRBD1
size: .
V: TRBV4-1
length: 13
J: TRBJ2-1
DNA: TGCGCCAGCAAGCAGGGGGCCGCGAATGAGCAGTTCTTC
CDR3: CASKQGAANEQFF

D: TRBD2
size: .
V: TRBV5-1
length: 14
J: TRBJ2-5
DNA: TGCGCCAGCAGCCGGTCGGGAGGACAAGAGACCCAGTACTTC
CDR3: CASSRSGGQETQYF